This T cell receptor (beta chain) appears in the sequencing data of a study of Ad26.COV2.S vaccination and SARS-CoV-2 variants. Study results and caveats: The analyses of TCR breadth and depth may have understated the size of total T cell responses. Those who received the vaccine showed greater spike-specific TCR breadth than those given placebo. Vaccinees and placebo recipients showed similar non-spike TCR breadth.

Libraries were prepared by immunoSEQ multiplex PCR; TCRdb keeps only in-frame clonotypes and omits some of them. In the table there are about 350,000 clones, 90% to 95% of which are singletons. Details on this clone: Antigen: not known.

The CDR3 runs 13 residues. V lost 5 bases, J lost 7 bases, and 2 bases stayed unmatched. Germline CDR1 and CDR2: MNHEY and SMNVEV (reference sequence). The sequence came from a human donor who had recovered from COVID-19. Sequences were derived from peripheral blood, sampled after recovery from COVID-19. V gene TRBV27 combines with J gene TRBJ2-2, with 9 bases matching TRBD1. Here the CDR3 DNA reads TGTGCCAGCAGTCCGGACAGGGGCGGGGAGCTGTTTTTT. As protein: CASSPDRGGELFF.